The present TCR beta chain was sequenced within a study of memory CD4+ T cells and cytomegalovirus serostatus. Study context: This sample comes from healthy Belgian adults, under 10 CMV seropositive, under 25 seronegative.

This clone has only one observation. What it recognizes is unknown. Assay used: immunoSEQ multiplex PCR; TCRdb lists only in-frame clones, some missing. The table shows around 38,000 clones, with 60% to 85% occurring only once. J gave up 8 bases and V 5 bases, and 9 bases lay outside the gene matches. The germline gives CDR1 SEHNR, CDR2 FQNEAQ (reference sequence). The CDR3 covers 14 residues. Study-wide points: A US-trained random forest predicted CMV serostatus with median AUC about 0.92. 67 of 164 known CMV-associated TCRbeta sequences appeared in CD4+ memory.

The sort gate was single viable CD3+CD4+CD8-CD45RO+ cells for memory CD4+ T cells. Donors' CMV status reflects serum IgG against pp150, pp28, p38, p52. The rearrangement links TRBV7-9 to TRBJ2-1; 7 bases fit TRBD2. Sequencing input: memory CD4+ T cells from blood. This sequence was found in an adult in good health and CMV-seronegative. CDR3 in amino acids: CASSLYRLAYEQFF. CDR3 coding DNA: TGTGCCAGCAGCCTCTACCGACTAGCCTATGAGCAGTTCTTC. Full variable domain (rest looked up from reference TRBV7-9 and TRBJ2-1): DTGVSQNPRHKITKRGQNVTFRCDPISEHNRLYWYRQTLGQGPEFLTYFQNEAQLEKSRLLSDRFSAERPKGSFSTLEIQRTEQGDSAMYLCASSLYRLAYEQFFGPGTRLTVL.